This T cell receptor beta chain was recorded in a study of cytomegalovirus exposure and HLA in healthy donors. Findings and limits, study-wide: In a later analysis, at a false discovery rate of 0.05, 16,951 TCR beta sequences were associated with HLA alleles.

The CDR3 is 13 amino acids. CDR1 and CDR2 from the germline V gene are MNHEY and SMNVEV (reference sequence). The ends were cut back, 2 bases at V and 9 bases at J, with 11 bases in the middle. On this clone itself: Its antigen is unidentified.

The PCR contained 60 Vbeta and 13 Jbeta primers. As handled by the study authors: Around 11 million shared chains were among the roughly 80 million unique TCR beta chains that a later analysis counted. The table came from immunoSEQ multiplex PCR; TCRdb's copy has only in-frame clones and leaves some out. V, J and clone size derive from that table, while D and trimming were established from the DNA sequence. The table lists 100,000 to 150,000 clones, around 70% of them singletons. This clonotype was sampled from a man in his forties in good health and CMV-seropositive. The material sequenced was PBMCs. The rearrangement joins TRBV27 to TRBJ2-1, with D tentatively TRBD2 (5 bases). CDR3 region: CASSLKGSREQFF. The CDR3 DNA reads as TGTGCCAGCAGTTTAAAAGGGAGCCGTGAGCAGTTCTTC.